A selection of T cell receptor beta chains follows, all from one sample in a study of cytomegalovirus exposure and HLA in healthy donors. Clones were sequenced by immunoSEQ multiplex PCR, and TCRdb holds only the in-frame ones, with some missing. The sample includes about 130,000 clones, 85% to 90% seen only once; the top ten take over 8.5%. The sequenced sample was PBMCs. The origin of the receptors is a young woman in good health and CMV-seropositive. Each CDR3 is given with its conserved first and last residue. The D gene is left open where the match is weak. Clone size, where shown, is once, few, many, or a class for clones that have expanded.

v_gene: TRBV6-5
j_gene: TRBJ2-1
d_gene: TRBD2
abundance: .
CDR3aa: CASQTSGYNEQFF
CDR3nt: TGTGCCAGCCAGACTAGCGGCTACAATGAGCAGTTCTTC

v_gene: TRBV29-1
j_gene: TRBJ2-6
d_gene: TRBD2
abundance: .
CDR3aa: CSVEVIRGGDWANVLTF
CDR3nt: TGCAGCGTTGAAGTTATCCGGGGGGGTGACTGGGCCAACGTCCTGACTTTC

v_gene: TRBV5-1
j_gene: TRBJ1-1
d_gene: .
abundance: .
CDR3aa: CASSLGQTNTEAFF
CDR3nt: TGCGCCAGCAGCTTGGGTCAAACTAACACTGAAGCTTTCTTT

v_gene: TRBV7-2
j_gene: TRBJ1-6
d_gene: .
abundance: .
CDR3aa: CASSPQAAYNSPLHF
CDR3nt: TGTGCCAGCAGCCCCCAAGCGGCTTATAATTCACCCCTCCACTTT

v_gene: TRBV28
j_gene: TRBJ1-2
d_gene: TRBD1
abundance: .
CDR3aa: CAANRGLNYGYTF
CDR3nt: TGTGCCGCCAACAGGGGGCTTAACTATGGCTACACCTTC

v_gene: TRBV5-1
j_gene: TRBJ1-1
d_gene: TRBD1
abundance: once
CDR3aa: CASSFSGQIKKNTEAFF
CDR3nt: TGCGCCAGCAGCTTCTCGGGACAGATAAAAAAGAACACTGAAGCTTTCTTT

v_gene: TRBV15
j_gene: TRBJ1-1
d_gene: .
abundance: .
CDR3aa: CATSRDYPGMGNTEAFF
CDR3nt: TGTGCCACCAGCAGAGATTACCCAGGGATGGGGAACACTGAAGCTTTCTTT

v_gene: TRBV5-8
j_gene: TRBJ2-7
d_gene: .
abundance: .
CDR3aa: CASSLAGEQYF
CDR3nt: TGTGCCAGCAGCTTGGCCGGGGAGCAGTACTTC

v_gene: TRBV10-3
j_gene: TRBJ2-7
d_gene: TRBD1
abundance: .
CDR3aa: CATGTGGLYEQYF
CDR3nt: TGTGCCACCGGGACAGGGGGGCTCTACGAGCAGTACTTC

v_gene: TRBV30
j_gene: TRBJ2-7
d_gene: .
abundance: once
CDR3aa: CAWSKGGSAGEQYF
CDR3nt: TGTGCCTGGAGCAAGGGGGGGTCGGCGGGGGAGCAGTACTTC

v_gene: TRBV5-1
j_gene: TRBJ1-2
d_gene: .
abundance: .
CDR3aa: CASSLVAGSNYGYTF
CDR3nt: TGCGCCAGCAGCTTGGTGGCGGGATCTAACTATGGCTACACCTTC

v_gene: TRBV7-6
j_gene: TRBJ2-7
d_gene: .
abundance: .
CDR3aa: CASSPLGQSEQYF
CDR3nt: TGTGCCAGCAGCCCCCTCGGACAGAGCGAGCAGTACTTC

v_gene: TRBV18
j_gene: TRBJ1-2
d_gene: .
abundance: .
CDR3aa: CASSPREGGHGYTF
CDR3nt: TGTGCCAGCTCACCACGGGAGGGAGGGCACGGCTACACCTTC

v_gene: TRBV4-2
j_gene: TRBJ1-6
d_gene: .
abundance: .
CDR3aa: CASSQDPGVSPLHF
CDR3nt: TGTGCCAGCAGCCAAGATCCCGGTGTTTCACCCCTCCACTTT

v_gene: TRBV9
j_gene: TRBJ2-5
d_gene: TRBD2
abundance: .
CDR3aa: CASSVATASGNQETQYF
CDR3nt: TGTGCCAGCAGCGTAGCTACGGCTAGCGGAAACCAAGAGACCCAGTACTTC

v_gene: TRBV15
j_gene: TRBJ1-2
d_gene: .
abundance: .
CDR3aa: CATSRDLSKGDNYGYTF
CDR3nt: TGTGCCACCAGCAGAGACCTATCGAAGGGGGATAACTATGGCTACACCTTC

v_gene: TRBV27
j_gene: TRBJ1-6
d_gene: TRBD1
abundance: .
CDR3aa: CASSLLLQGAGGISYNSPLHF
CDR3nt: TGTGCCAGCAGTTTACTCCTTCAGGGAGCAGGGGGCATCTCCTATAATTCACCCCTCCACTTT

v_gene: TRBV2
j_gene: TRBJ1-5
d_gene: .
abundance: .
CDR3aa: CASSEESGRVSPKHF
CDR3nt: TGTGCCAGCAGTGAAGAATCAGGGAGGGTCAGCCCCAAGCATTTT

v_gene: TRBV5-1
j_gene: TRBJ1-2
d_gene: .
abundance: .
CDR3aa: CASSPGGTGNYGYTF
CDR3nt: TGCGCCAGCAGCCCGGGGGGAACAGGGAACTATGGCTACACCTTC

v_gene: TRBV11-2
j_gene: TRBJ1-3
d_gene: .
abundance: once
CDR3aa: CASSLDGGTGNTIYF
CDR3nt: TGTGCCAGCAGCTTAGATGGGGGGACTGGAAACACCATATATTTT

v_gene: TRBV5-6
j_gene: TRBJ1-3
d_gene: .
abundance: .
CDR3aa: CASSYATGPGNTIYF
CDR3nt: TGTGCCAGCAGTTATGCGACAGGCCCTGGAAACACCATATATTTT

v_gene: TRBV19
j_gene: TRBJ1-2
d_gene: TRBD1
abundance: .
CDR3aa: CASSIPPGQGPNGYTF
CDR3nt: TGTGCCAGTAGTATCCCGCCGGGACAGGGGCCCAATGGCTACACCTTC

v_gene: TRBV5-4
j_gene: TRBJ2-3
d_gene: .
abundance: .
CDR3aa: CASSPAWRRDTDTQYF
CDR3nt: TGTGCCAGCAGCCCCGCGTGGCGGCGGGACACAGATACGCAGTATTTT

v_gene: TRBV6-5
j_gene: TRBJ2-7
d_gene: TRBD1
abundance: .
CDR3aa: CASSRRQGTHEQYF
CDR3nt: TGTGCCAGCAGCCGACGACAGGGTACCCACGAGCAGTACTTC

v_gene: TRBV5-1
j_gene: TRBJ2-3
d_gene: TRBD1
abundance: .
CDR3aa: CASRPSVPGGLTDTQYF
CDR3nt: TGCGCCAGCCGCCCTTCGGTGCCAGGGGGCTTAACAGATACGCAGTATTTT

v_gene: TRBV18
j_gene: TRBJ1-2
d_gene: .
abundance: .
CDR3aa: CASSPDLGANYGYTF
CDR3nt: TGTGCCAGCTCACCAGATTTGGGGGCCAACTATGGCTACACCTTC

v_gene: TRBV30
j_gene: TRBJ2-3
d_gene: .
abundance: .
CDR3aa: CACIGRGADTQYF
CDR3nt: TGTGCCTGCATAGGGAGGGGGGCAGATACGCAGTATTTT

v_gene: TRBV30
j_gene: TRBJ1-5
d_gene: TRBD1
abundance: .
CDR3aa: CAWPQLLQGSQPQHF
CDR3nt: TGTGCCTGGCCACAGTTGTTACAGGGGTCTCAGCCCCAGCATTTT

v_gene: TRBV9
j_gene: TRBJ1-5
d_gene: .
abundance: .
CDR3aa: CASSVEEGQPQHF
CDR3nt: TGTGCCAGCAGCGTAGAGGAGGGTCAGCCCCAGCATTTT

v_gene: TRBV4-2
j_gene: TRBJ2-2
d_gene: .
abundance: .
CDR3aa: CASSPLGQAGTGELFF
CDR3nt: TGTGCCAGCAGTCCCCTGGGGCAGGCTGGCACCGGGGAGCTGTTTTTT

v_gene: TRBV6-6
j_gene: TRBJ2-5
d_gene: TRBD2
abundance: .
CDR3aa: CATGTSGGETQYF
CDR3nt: TGTGCCACGGGGACTAGCGGGGGAGAGACCCAGTACTTC

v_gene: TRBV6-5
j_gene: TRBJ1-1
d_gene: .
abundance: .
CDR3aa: CASSTGGSWNTEAFF
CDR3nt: TGTGCCAGCAGTACGGGAGGCAGTTGGAACACTGAAGCTTTCTTT

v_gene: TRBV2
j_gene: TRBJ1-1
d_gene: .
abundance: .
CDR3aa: CASTVRAGMNTEAFF
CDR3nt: TGTGCCAGCACCGTAAGAGCGGGTATGAACACTGAAGCTTTCTTT

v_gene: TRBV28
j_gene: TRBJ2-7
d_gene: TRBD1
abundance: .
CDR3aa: CASSAGTGAFFSYEQYF
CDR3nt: TGTGCCAGCAGTGCCGGGACAGGGGCCTTTTTCTCCTACGAGCAGTACTTC

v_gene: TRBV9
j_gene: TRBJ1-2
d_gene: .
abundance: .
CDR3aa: CASSSRDLSYGYTF
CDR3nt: TGTGCCAGCAGCTCCCGAGATCTGAGTTATGGCTACACCTTC

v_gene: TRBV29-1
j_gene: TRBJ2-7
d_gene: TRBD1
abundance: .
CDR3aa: CSVDRTGQGNEQYF
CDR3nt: TGCAGCGTTGATAGGACGGGACAGGGCAACGAGCAGTACTTC

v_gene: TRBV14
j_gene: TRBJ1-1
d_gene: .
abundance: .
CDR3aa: CASSQASLNTEAFF
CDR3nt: TGTGCCAGCAGCCAAGCGTCCTTGAACACTGAAGCTTTCTTT

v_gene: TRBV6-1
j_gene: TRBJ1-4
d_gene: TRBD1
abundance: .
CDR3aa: CASSGGQGWEKLFF
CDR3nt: TGTGCCAGCAGTGGGGGACAGGGTTGGGAAAAACTGTTTTTT

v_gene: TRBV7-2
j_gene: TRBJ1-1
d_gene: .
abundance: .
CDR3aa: CASSPLGRSTEAFF
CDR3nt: TGTGCCAGCAGCCCACTGGGGAGGAGCACTGAAGCTTTCTTT

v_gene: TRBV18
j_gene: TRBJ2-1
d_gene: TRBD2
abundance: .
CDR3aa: CASSPTGGLVNEQFF
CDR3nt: TGTGCCAGCTCACCAACGGGGGGGCTGGTCAATGAGCAGTTCTTC

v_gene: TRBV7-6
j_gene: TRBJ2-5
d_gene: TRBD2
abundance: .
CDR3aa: CASSLAGIAGVQETQYF
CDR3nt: TGTGCCAGCAGCTTAGCTGGGATAGCGGGGGTACAAGAGACCCAGTACTTC

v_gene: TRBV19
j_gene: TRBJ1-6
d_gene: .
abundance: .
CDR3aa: CASRDDRLNSPLHF
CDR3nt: TGTGCCAGTAGAGACGACAGGTTAAATTCACCCCTCCACTTT

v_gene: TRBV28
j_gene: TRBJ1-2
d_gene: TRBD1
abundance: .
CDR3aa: CASSGPTGPNYGYTF
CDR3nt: TGTGCCAGCAGTGGTCCGACAGGGCCTAACTATGGCTACACCTTC

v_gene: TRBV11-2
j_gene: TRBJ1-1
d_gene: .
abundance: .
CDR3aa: CASSSTQGNTEAFF
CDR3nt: TGTGCCAGCAGCTCTACTCAGGGAAACACTGAAGCTTTCTTT

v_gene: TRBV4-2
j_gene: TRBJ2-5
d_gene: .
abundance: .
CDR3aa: CASSQVQGEQETQYF
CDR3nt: TGTGCCAGCAGCCAAGTACAGGGAGAGCAAGAGACCCAGTACTTC

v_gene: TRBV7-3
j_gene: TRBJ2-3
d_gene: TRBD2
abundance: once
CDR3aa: CASRLKGLAGNRLYTDTQYF
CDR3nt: TGTGCCAGCAGACTTAAGGGACTAGCGGGGAACCGACTCTACACAGATACGCAGTATTTT

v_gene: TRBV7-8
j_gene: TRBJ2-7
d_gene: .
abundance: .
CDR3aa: CASSSPGRGYEQYF
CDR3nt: TGTGCCAGCAGCTCCCCGGGCAGGGGCTACGAGCAGTACTTC

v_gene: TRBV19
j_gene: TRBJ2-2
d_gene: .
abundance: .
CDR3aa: CASSPVQGSTGELFF
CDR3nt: TGTGCCAGTAGTCCCGTCCAGGGATCCACCGGGGAGCTGTTTTTT

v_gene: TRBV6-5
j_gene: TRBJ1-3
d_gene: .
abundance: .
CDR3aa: CASSYGSSGNTIYF
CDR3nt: TGTGCCAGCAGTTACGGGAGCTCTGGAAACACCATATATTTT

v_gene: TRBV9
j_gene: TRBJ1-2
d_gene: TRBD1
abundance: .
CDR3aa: CASSETGGGYTF
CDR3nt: TGTGCCAGCAGCGAGACAGGGGGCGGCTACACCTTC